This TCR beta chain was sequenced during a study of shared clonotypes between healthy human individuals. Whole-study findings and limits: Larger richness was generally estimated for naive than memory subsets.

Deep-level settings were used for running the assay. TCRdb keeps only in-frame clones here, not all; method: immunoSEQ multiplex PCR. The sample holds approximately 350,000 clones, roughly 70% seen once. This clone was detected only once. The antigen remains undetermined. This CDR3 region has 13 residues. V was pared by 5 bases and J by 0 bases, with 8 bases between. Germline lookup yields CDR1 MDHEN and CDR2 SYDVKM. This receptor was taken from a young man in good health. This chain connects TRBV28 to TRBJ2-7; D uncertain. The sample taken for sequencing was memory CD4+ T cells sorted from blood. Subset meaning: CD45RA-negative fraction. The CDR3 DNA sequence: TGTGCCAGCAGTCAAGGCCTCTCCTACGAGCAGTACTTC. It codes for CASSQGLSYEQYF.